This TCR beta chain was sequenced for a study of regulatory T cells in long-lasting Graves disease. General observations from the study: The study found TRBV28, TRBJ1-2 and TRBJ2-5 favored in persistent disease.

Stated time point: newly diagnosed GD, antithyroid drugs for less than 3 months. RNA isolated from PBMCs was used to make the TCR library. The CDR3 consists of 13 residues. Germline V gene lookup returns CDR1 LNHDA and CDR2 SQIVND (reference sequence). Trimming pared 1 base from V and 4 bases from J, leaving 5 bases between. Of note for this clonotype: Its antigen is not identified.

Researchers made TCR beta libraries by using iRepertoire HTBI primers and running Arm-PCR on CDR3 regions. TCRdb redid the calling of the multiplex PCR reads with MiXCR, one entry per CDR3 protein. Of 440,000 or so distinct CDR3 sequences in the sample, about a sixth are singletons; the top ten hold around 10%. This sample was shared with a second study, whose subject was T cells in Graves' hyperthyroidism and ophthalmopathy. That report notes: Graves' hyperthyroidism qualified as stable when ophthalmopathy did not progress within 18 months. Most expanded thyroid clonotypes above 0.001 recurred in blood.

The TCR sequence derives from a woman in her 30s with Graves disease. Sample: peripheral blood mononuclear cells (PBMCs), taken at new diagnosis, from a patient treated with antithyroid drugs. The rearrangement joins TRBV19 to TRBJ2-1, with a possible D match to TRBD2 (5 bases). The CDR3 region has the DNA TGTGCCAGTAGTATAGGAGGGTACAATGAGCAGTTCTTC. This gives the protein CASSIGGYNEQFF.